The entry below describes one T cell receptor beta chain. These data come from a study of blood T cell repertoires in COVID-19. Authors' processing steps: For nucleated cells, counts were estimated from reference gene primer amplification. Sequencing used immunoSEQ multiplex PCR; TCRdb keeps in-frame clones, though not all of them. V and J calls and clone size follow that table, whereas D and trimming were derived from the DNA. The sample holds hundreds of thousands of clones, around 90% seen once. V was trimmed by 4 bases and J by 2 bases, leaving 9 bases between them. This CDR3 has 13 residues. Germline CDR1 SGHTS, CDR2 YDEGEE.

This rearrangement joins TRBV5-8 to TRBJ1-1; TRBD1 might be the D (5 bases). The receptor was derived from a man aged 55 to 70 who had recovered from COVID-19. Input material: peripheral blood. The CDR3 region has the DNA TGTGCCAGCAGCCGCGGGGGAAACACTGAAGCTTTCTTT. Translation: CASSRGGNTEAFF.